In this sample, the clone carrying this T cell receptor (beta chain) turned up a few times. What it binds is unknown. The CDR3 regions of TCR beta were amplified from RNA transcripts. The HTBI primer set was used in a first-round RT-PCR of the TCR CDR3. Each CDR3 protein gets one entry after TCRdb re-called the multiplex PCR reads with MiXCR. There are about 350,000 distinct CDR3 sequences in the sample; less than 20% occur only once, and around 16% lies in the top ten. This sample is part of a study of T cells in Graves' hyperthyroidism and ophthalmopathy. Whole-study results and caveats: A model of 13 V-J features distinguished ophthalmopathy from stable hyperthyroidism.

Germline V gene lookup returns CDR1 SGHVS and CDR2 FQNEAQ. Trimming shortened V by 3 bases and J by 0 bases, and 12 bases separated the two germline ends. This CDR3 contains 16 residues. V and J are TRBV7-8 and TRBJ1-5; D unclear. Specimen: blood. The TCR sequence derives from a woman aged 40-49 years with Graves' ophthalmopathy. CDR3 in DNA: TGTGCCAGCAGCTTTGGTCGTTTGCATAGCAATCAGCCCCAGCATTTT. The encoded protein is CASSFGRLHSNQPQHF. Complete variable domain (other parts from reference TRBV7-8 and TRBJ1-5): GAGVSQSPRYKVAKRGQDVALRCDPISGHVSLFWYQQALGQGPEFLTYFQNEAQLDKSGLPSDRFFAERPEGSVSTLKIQRTQQEDSAVYLCASSFGRLHSNQPQHFGDGTRLSIL.